The 22 T cell receptor beta chains reported below all come from one sample, sequenced in a study of Graves' ophthalmopathy and Graves' hyperthyroidism. Amplification of TCR beta CDR3 regions used RNA transcripts. Following a first-round RT-PCR that used HTBI primers, a second-round multiplex PCR was carried out. TCRdb re-derived calls from the multiplex PCR reads in MiXCR, one entry per CDR3 protein. The sample shows about 740,000 distinct CDR3 sequences, roughly two fifths of them seen only once. The sample comprised peripheral blood. All receptors come from an adult man with Graves' ophthalmopathy.

The chain employs TRBV19 and TRBJ1-2, with D perhaps matching TRBD1 (5 bases). From germline, CDR1 is LNHDA and CDR2 SQIVND (reference sequence). This CDR3 is 14 amino acids long. V was trimmed by 6 bases and J by 2 bases, leaving 13 bases between them. In DNA, the CDR3 is TGTGCCAGTAGCCGGGACGCCGGAAACTATGGCTACACCTTC. It is translated as CASSRDAGNYGYTF.

Turning to this clonotype: This clone may be a read error of a much larger clone one base away. This chain connects TRBV9 to TRBJ2-6; no firm D call. Trimming left V 5 bases short and J 0 bases short, with 12 bases between. Germline loops: CDR1 SGDLS, CDR2 YYNGEE. The CDR3 consists of 16 residues. CDR3 bases: TGTGCCAGCAGTGAGACTGCCCGCTCTGGGGCCAACGTCCTGACTTTC. Its protein is CASSETARSGANVLTF.

This chain connects TRBV20-1 to TRBJ1-4; D is uncertain. This CDR3 contains 15 residues. CDR1 is DFQATT, CDR2 SNEGSKA, per germline (reference sequence). V lost 0 bases and J 0 bases, leaving 8 bases between the germline ends. The CDR3 DNA reads TGCAGTGCTAGAGACTTACGGCCAACTAATGAAAAACTGTTTTTT. Its protein is CSARDLRPTNEKLFF.

This clonotype was seen many times. V and J are TRBV20-1 and TRBJ1-5; 8 bases are a match to TRBD1. Germline V CDR1 and CDR2: DFQATT, SNEGSKA (reference sequence). Trimming took 2 bases from V and 5 from J; bases not matched to a gene: 2. There are 13 residues in the CDR3. The CDR3 DNA is TGCAGTGCTAGAAGACAGGGGTATCAGCCCCAGCATTTT. Translating it yields CSARRQGYQPQHF.

The chain is built from TRBV29-1 and TRBJ2-5; 14 nucleotides match TRBD2. Per the germline V gene, CDR1 is SQVTM and CDR2 is ANQGSEA. This CDR3 spans 15 amino acids. DNA of the CDR3: TGCAGACACGGGACTAGCGGGGGTCACCAAGAGACCCAGTACTTC. Translated, it gives CRHGTSGGHQETQYF.

This sequence joins TRBV14 and TRBJ1-1; TRBD1 is a possible D gene (5 bases). From germline, CDR1 is SGHDN and CDR2 FVKESK. With 0 bases removed from V and 6 bases from J, the gap between germline ends came to 14 bases. CDR3 length equals 15 residues. The CDR3 protein is CASSQDWGRASEAFF. As DNA, the CDR3 is TGTGCCAGCAGCCAAGATTGGGGCAGGGCATCTGAAGCTTTCTTT.

V gene TRBV25-1 combines with J gene TRBJ2-7; weak D call: TRBD1 (5 bases). Deletions cut 8 bases from V and 5 bases from J, with 16 bases between. This CDR3 comprises 13 residues. CDR1 is MGHDK, CDR2 SYGVNS, per germline. This CDR3 reads CASVDGGADEQYF. Here the CDR3 DNA reads TGTGCCAGCGTTGATGGTGGGGCCGACGAGCAGTACTTC.

This clonotype showed up just a few times. V is TRBV7-9 and J is TRBJ1-1, with TRBD1 as a possible D gene (5 bases). Germline V gene data show CDR1 as SEHNR and CDR2 as FQNEAQ (reference sequence). The CDR3 totals 16 residues. The V and J ends lost 0 bases and 4 bases respectively, with 15 bases between them. Written as DNA, the CDR3 is TGTGCCAGCAGCTTAGCTCGTGGAGGACATTCCACTGAAGCTTTCTTT. Translating it yields CASSLARGGHSTEAFF.

V and J are TRBV20-1 and TRBJ1-1; D is ambiguous. V was trimmed by 3 bases and J by 5 bases, leaving 10 bases between them. CDR1 and CDR2 from the germline V gene are DFQATT and SNEGSKA (reference sequence). The CDR3 runs 12 residues. This CDR3 reads CSAREEETEAFF. CDR3 in DNA: TGCAGTGCTAGGGAAGAGGAAACTGAAGCTTTCTTT.

The chain joins TRBV20-1 to TRBJ2-5, with D perhaps given as TRBD1 or TRBD2 (5 bases each). The CDR3 sequence is 14 residues long. With 1 base removed from V and 4 bases from J, the gap between germline ends came to 13 bases. CDR1 and CDR2 (germline): DFQATT, SNEGSKA (reference sequence). For the CDR3, the DNA is TGCAGTGCTAGAGTACCGGGGCCGAGAGAGACCCAGTACTTC. Encoded protein: CSARVPGPRETQYF.

Concerning this clonotype: This may be a read error, as it is one base from a much larger clone. The J gene is TRBJ2-5, the V gene TRBV9; TRBD1 matches at 10 bases. Germline V CDR1 and CDR2: SGDLS, YYNGEE. The CDR3 runs 15 residues. After removal of 0 bases from V and 2 bases from J, the junction contained 1 base not matched to a gene. The CDR3 spells CASSVGTGGQETQYF. The CDR3 DNA sequence: TGTGCCAGCAGCGTAGGGACAGGGGGACAAGAGACCCAGTACTTC.

There are many counts of this clonotype. This chain links TRBV10-3 with TRBJ2-5; the match to TRBD1 covers 9 bases. This CDR3 comprises 15 residues. The V gene's germline CDR1 is ENHRY and CDR2 SYGVKD. With V trimmed by 6 bases and J by 4 bases, 9 bases remained unmatched. CDR3 coding DNA: TGTGCCATCAGCGAGGGACAGGGTAGTGGAGAGACCCAGTACTTC. Its translation: CAISEGQGSGETQYF.

This clonotype was counted ten times or more. J is TRBJ1-5 and V is TRBV12-3 or TRBV12-4; tentative D call: TRBD1 (6 bases). V shed 3 bases and J shed 3 bases, with 9 bases lying between them. This CDR3 comprises 14 residues. The CDR3 DNA follows: TGTGCCAGCAGTTTGTACAGGGACAATCAGCCCCAGCATTTT. Translated, it gives CASSLYRDNQPQHF.

This clonotype was picked up many times. V and J are TRBV10-3 and TRBJ1-5; D might be TRBD1 (5 bases). Trimming shortened V by 5 bases and J by 4 bases, and 15 bases separated the two germline ends. The CDR3 totals 15 residues. Germline V gene data show CDR1 as ENHRY and CDR2 as SYGVKD. This CDR3 reads CAISKSGDPNQPQHF. The CDR3 bases are TGTGCCATCAGTAAGAGCGGGGACCCAAATCAGCCCCAGCATTTT.

This clonotype was observed a handful of times. The chain links TRBV7-2 to TRBJ1-5; 7 positions match TRBD1. V dropped 5 bases and J dropped 0; count of bases not matched to a gene: 13. This CDR3 is built from 18 residues. Per germline, CDR1 SGHTA and CDR2 FQGNSA. CDR3 sequence: CASSQGDRATYSNQPQHF. Here the CDR3 DNA reads TGTGCCAGCAGCCAAGGAGACAGGGCCACTTATAGCAATCAGCCCCAGCATTTT.

The chain carries TRBV5-1 and TRBJ2-2, with D possibly matching TRBD2 (5 bases). The CDR3 runs 15 residues. Germline CDR1 SGHRS, CDR2 YFSETQ. V lost 4 bases and J 4 bases, leaving 14 bases between the germline ends. The CDR3 DNA sequence: TGCGCCAGCAGCCCGACTATGGCTAGCACCGGGGAGCTGTTTTTT. Translation gives CASSPTMASTGELFF.

This rearrangement joins TRBV15 to TRBJ1-5, with a weak D call TRBD1 (5 bases). The CDR3 has 16 residues. Trimming removed 3 bases from V and 7 bases from J, with 19 bases in between. In germline, CDR1 is LNHNV, CDR2 YYDKDF (reference sequence). In nucleotides, the CDR3 is TGTGCCACCAGCAGTGAAGCTAGGGGCGCCGGGCAGCCCCAGCATTTT. This encodes CATSSEARGAGQPQHF.

In its sample, this clonotype was seen a few times. The chain's CDR3 is CASSFSFAEAFF. CDR3 bases: TGTGCCAGCAGCTTTTCTTTCGCTGAAGCTTTCTTT. J is TRBJ1-1 and V is TRBV7-9; the D is unclear. CDR1 and CDR2 from the germline V gene are SEHNR and FQNEAQ (reference sequence). CDR3 size: 12 residues. With 3 bases removed from V and 6 bases from J, the gap between germline ends came to 8 bases.

A word on this clonotype: Given a much more abundant clone one base away, this may be a read error. The V and J genes are TRBV2 and TRBJ2-5; TRBD1 might be the D (6 bases). This CDR3 contains 14 residues. Per the germline V gene, CDR1 is SNHLY and CDR2 is FYNNEI. The CDR3 sequence: CASTWAGEKENQYF. In nucleotides, the CDR3 is TGTGCCAGCACCTGGGCAGGGGAGAAAGAGAACCAGTACTTC.

This clonotype was observed a handful of times. This rearrangement joins TRBV7-2 to TRBJ2-7; D perhaps matches TRBD1 (6 bases). The CDR3 has 14 amino acids. Germline-derived CDR1 and CDR2 are SGHTA and FQGNSA. Trimming left V 3 bases short and J 0 bases short, with 9 bases between. This chain's CDR3 is CASSLQGPSYEQYF. As DNA, the CDR3 is TGTGCCAGCAGCTTGCAGGGGCCCTCCTACGAGCAGTACTTC.

Only a few counts were recorded for this clonotype. V gene TRBV19 combines with J gene TRBJ1-1, with TRBD1 matching 8 bases. The CDR3 totals 16 residues. The germline gives CDR1 LNHDA, CDR2 SQIVND (reference sequence). V lost 7 bases and J lost 2; bases outside the gene matches: 12. This chain's CDR3 is CASTDRGTGLNTEAFF. The DNA for the CDR3 is TGTGCCAGTACCGACAGGGGCACTGGGTTAAACACTGAAGCTTTCTTT.

The gene calls are TRBV10-3 and TRBJ2-1; TRBD1 might be the D (7 bases). The CDR3 runs to 14 residues. Germline CDR1 is ENHRY and CDR2 is SYGVKD. Trimming removed 5 bases from V and 7 bases from J, with 15 bases in between. The CDR3 protein is CAISPVSGGNEQFF. The CDR3 coding sequence is TGTGCCATCAGTCCCGTCTCAGGGGGGAATGAGCAGTTCTTC.